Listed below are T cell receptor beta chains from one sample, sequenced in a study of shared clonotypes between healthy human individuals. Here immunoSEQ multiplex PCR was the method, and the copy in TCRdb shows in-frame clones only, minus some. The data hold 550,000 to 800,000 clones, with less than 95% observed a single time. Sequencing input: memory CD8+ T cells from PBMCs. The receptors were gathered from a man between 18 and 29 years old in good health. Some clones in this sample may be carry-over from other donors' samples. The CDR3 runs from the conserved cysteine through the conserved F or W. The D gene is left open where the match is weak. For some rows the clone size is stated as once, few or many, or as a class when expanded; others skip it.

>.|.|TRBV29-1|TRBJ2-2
TGCAGCGTTGAAGTCCCTCGTGACAGAAATTTGAACACCGGGGAGCTGTTTTTT
CSVEVPRDRNLNTGELFF
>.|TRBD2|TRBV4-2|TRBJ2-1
TGTGCCAGCAGCCAAGGAGCGGGATCCCACAATGAGCAGTTCTTC
CASSQGAGSHNEQFF
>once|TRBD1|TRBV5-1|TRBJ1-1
TGCGCCAGCAGCTTGACAGGGGGGGCAGGCGACACTGAAGCTTTCTTT
CASSLTGGAGDTEAFF
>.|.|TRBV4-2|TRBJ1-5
TGTGCCAGCAGCCACCGCCCCCGGGACAACGTAGTCAAGAGTCAGCCCCAGCATTTT
CASSHRPRDNVVKSQPQHF
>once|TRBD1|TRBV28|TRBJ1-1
TGTGCCAGCAGCCTGACAGGGACTAACACTGAAGCTTTCTTT
CASSLTGTNTEAFF
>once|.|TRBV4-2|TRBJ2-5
TGTGCCAGCAGCCCACGGGTGACAGCCCAAGAGACCCAGTACTTC
CASSPRVTAQETQYF
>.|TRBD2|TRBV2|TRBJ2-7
TGTGCCAGCAGTGCAGGACTAGCGGGGACCTACGAGCAGTACTTC
CASSAGLAGTYEQYF
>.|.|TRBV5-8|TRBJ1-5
TGTGCCAGCAGCACCGAGGGGGGGGAAGGCATCACTCAGCCCCAGCATTTT
CASSTEGGEGITQPQHF
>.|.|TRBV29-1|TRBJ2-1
TGCAGCGTGGAGAAGTGGGCCAGCTACAATGAGCAGTTCTTC
CSVEKWASYNEQFF
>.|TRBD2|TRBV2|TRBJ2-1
TGTGCCAGCAGTGAAGCTAGCGGGAGTTTGAATGAGCAGTTCTTC
CASSEASGSLNEQFF
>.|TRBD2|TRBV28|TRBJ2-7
TGTGCCAGCAGTTTGACTAGCGAATCCTACGAGCAGTACTTC
CASSLTSESYEQYF
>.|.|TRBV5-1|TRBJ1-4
TGCGCCAGCAGCTTGGTGGCAGGGATTGAAAAACTGTTTTTT
CASSLVAGIEKLFF
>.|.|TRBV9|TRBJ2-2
TGTGCCAGCAGCGTCGCACCCGGGGAGCTGTTTTTT
CASSVAPGELFF
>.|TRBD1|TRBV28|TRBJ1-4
TGTGCCACCCTGGTCGCGGGACAGTCCCCCCAAGGGGAAAAACTGTTTTTT
CATLVAGQSPQGEKLFF
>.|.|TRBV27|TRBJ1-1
TGTGCCAGCAGTTTAGCTACATCGGGGAACACTGAAGCTTTCTTT
CASSLATSGNTEAFF
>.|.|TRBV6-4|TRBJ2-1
TGTGCCAGCAGTGACGATATAGCGGCCGGGGAACAGTTCTTC
CASSDDIAAGEQFF
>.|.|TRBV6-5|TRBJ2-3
TGTGCCAGCAGAAGACAGGTTGGAGATACGCAGTATTTT
CASRRQVGDTQYF
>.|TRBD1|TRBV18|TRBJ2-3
TGTGCCAGCTCACCGTCCCGGGACAGGGTCGCCGATACGCAGTATTTT
CASSPSRDRVADTQYF
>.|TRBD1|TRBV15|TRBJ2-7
TGTGCCACCAGCAGGACAGGGGACAGGGACTACGAGCAGTACTTC
CATSRTGDRDYEQYF
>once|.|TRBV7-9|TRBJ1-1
TGTGCCAGCAGCTTAGGTGGGGGAAGCACTGAAGCTTTCTTT
CASSLGGGSTEAFF
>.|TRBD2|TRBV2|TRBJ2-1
TGTGCCAGCAGTGATATAGCGGGAGGGCGAAATGAGCAGTTCTTC
CASSDIAGGRNEQFF
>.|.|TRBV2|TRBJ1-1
TGTGCCAGAAACAATAGAGGGGGGACTGAAGCTTTCTTT
CARNNRGGTEAFF
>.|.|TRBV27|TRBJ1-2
TGTGCCACCAAAGACAGTTCCAGGGGCTATGGCTACACCTTC
CATKDSSRGYGYTF
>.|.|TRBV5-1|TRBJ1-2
TGCGCCAGCAGCTTGGTGCTGCTACAGGGCCGAGCTAACTATGGCTACACCTTC
CASSLVLLQGRANYGYTF
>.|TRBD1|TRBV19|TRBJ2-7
TGTGCCAGTACTCCCGGGACAGGGTTCCACGAGCAGTACTTC
CASTPGTGFHEQYF
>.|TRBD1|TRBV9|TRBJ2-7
TGTGCCAGCAGCGTCGGGACAGTCTCCTACGAGCAGTACTTC
CASSVGTVSYEQYF
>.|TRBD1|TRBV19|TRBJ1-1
TGTGCCAGTAGTACCCGATTCCGGGACAGGGGGAACACTGAAGCTTTCTTT
CASSTRFRDRGNTEAFF
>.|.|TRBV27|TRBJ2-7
TGTGCCAGCAGGCGAGCAACCAACGAGCAGTACTTC
CASRRATNEQYF
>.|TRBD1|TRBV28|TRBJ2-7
TGTGCCAGCAGTTTAGGACAGGGGGCCTACGAGCAGTACTTC
CASSLGQGAYEQYF
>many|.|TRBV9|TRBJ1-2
TGTGCCAGCAGCGAGGGCCGCAGGGCGACCTTAGATGGCTACACCTTC
CASSEGRRATLDGYTF
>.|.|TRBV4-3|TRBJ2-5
TGCGCCAGCAGCCCGCGGCATGTTGGGCAGCCACAAGAGACCCAGTACTTC
CASSPRHVGQPQETQYF
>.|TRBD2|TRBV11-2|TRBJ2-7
TGTGCCAGCAGCTCCGGACTAGCGGGAGGTTACGAGCAGTACTTC
CASSSGLAGGYEQYF
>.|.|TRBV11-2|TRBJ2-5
TGTGCCAGCAGGCTACCGGGACTTGAGACCCAGTACTTC
CASRLPGLETQYF
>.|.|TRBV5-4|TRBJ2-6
TGTGCCAGCAGGCCCTGGCTCTCTGGGGCCAACGTCCTGACTTTC
CASRPWLSGANVLTF
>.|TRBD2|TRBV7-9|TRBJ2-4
TGTGCCAGCAGCTATGGAGCGGGAAGGTTAGAGAACATTCAGTACTTC
CASSYGAGRLENIQYF
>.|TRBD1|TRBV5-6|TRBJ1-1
TGTGCCAGCATGCAGGGGGCTGAAGCTTTCTTT
CASMQGAEAFF
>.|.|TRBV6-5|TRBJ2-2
TGTGCCAGCAGTTTTCCGGGCCCCTTTCCCGGGGAGCTGTTTTTT
CASSFPGPFPGELFF
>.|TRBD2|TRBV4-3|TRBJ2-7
TGCGCCAGCAGCCCAGGGACTAGCGGGAGCATGACCTACGAGCAGTACTTC
CASSPGTSGSMTYEQYF
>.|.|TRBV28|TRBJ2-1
TGTGCCAGCACTCCCTCGGACACACCCTACAATGAGCAGTTCTTC
CASTPSDTPYNEQFF
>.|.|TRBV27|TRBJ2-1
TGTGCCAGCAGTCCGTACGGGAATGAGCAGTTCTTC
CASSPYGNEQFF